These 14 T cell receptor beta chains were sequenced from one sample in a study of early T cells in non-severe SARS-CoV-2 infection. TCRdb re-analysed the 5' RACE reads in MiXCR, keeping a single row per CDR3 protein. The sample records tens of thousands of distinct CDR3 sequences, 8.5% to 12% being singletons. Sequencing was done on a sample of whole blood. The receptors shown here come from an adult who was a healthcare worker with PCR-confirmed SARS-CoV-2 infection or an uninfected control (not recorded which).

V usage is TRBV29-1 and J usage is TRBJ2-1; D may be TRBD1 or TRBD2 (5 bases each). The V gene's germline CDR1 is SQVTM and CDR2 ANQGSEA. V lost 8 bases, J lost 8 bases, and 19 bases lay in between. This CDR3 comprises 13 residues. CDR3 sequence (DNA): TGCAGCACCTGTCTGAGGGTAGGGGATGAGCAGTTCTTC. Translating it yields CSTCLRVGDEQFF.

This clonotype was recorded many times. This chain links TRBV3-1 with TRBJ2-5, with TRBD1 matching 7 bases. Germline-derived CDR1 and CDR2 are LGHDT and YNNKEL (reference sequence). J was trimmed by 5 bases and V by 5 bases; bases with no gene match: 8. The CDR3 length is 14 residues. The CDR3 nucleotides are TGTGCCAGCAGCTTAGGGACAGAACGGGAGACCCAGTACTTC. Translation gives CASSLGTERETQYF.

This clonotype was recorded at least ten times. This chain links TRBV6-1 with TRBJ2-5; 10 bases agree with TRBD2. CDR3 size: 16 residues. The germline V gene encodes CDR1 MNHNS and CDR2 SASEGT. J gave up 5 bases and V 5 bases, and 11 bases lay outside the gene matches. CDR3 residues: CASSPPSGGGRETQYF. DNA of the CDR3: TGTGCCAGCAGTCCTCCTAGCGGGGGCGGCCGGGAGACCCAGTACTTC.

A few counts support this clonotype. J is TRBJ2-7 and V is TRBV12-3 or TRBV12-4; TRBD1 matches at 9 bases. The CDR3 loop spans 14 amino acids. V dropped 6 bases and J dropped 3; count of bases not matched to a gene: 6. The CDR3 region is CASRHGTGSYEQYF. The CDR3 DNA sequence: TGTGCCAGCAGACACGGGACAGGGAGCTACGAGCAGTACTTC.

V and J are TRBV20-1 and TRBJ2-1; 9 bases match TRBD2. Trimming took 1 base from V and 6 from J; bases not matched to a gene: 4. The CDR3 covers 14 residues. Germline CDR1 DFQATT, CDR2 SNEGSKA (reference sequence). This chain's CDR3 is CSARGSSGGNEQFF. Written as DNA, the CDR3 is TGCAGTGCTAGAGGAAGTAGCGGGGGCAATGAGCAGTTCTTC.

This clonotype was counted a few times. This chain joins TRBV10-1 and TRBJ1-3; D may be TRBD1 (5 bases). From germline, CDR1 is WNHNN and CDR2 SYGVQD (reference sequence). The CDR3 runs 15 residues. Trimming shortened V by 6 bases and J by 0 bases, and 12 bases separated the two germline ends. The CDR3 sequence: CASRPQESSGNTIYF. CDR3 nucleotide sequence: TGCGCCAGCAGGCCACAGGAGAGCTCTGGAAACACCATATATTTT.

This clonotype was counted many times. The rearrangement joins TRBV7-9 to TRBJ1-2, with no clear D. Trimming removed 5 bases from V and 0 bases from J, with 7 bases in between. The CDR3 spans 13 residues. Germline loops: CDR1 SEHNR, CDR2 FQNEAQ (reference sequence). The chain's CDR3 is CASSPQANYGYTF. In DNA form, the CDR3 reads TGTGCCAGCAGCCCCCAGGCTAACTATGGCTACACCTTC. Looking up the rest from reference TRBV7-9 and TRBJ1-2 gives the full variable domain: DTGVSQNPRHKITKRGQNVTFRCDPISEHNRLYWYRQTLGQGPEFLTYFQNEAQLEKSRLLSDRFSAERPKGSFSTLEIQRTEQGDSAMYLCASSPQANYGYTFGSGTRLTVV.

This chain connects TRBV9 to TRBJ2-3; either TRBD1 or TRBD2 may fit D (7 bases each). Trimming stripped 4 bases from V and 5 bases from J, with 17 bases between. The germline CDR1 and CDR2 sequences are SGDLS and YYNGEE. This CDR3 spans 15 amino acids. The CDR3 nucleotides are TGTGCCAGCAGCCCACTTCAGGGGGGGATAGATACGCAGTATTTT. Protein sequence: CASSPLQGGIDTQYF.

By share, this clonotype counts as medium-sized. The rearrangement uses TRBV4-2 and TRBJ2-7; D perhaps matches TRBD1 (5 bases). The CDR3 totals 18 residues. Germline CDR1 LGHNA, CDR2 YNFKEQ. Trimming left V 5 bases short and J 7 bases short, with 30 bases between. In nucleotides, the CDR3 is TGTGCCAGCAGCTTAACCAGTAGGCTGGACACCATTTTGAGGGAGCAGTACTTC. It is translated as CASSLTSRLDTILREQYF.

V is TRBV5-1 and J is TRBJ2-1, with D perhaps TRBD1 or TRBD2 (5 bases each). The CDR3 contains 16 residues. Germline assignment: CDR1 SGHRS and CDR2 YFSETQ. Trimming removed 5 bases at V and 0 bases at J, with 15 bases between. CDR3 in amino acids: CASRPQAGSSYNEQFF. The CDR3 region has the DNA TGCGCCAGCAGACCCCAGGCAGGGAGCTCCTACAATGAGCAGTTCTTC.

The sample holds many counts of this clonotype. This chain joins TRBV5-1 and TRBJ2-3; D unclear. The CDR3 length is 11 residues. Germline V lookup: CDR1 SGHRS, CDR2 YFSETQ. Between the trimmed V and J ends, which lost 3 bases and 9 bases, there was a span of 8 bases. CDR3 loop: CASSSLITQYF. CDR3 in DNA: TGCGCCAGCAGCTCTCTGATAACGCAGTATTTT.

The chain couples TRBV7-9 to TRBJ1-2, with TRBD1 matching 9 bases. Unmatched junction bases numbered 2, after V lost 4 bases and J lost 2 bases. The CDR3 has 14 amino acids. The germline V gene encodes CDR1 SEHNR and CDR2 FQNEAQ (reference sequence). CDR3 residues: CASSYGQGNYGYTF. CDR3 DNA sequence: TGTGCCAGCAGCTATGGACAGGGGAACTATGGCTACACCTTC.

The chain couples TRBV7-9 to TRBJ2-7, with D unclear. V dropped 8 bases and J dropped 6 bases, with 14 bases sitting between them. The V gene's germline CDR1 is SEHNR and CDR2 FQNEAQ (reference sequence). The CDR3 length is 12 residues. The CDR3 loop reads CASRPLRREQYF. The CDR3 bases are TGTGCCAGCCGACCGCTCCGGCGCGAGCAGTACTTC.

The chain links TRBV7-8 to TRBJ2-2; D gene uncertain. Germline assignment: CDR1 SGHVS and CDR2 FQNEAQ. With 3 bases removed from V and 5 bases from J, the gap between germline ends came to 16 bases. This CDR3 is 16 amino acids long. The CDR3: CASSFRHPERTGELFF. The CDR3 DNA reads TGTGCCAGCAGCTTCCGACACCCCGAAAGGACCGGGGAGCTGTTTTTT.